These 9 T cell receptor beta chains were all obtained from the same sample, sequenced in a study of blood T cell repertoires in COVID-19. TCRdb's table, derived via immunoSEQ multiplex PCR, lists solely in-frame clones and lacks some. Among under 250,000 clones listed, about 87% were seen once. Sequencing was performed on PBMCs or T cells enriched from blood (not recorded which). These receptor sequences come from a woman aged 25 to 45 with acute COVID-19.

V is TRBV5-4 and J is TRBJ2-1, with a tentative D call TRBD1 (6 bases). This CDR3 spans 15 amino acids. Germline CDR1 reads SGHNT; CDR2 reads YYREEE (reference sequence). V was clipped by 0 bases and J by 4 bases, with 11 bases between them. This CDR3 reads CASSLEQGPYNEQFF. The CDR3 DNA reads TGTGCCAGCAGCTTGGAACAGGGACCATACAATGAGCAGTTCTTC.

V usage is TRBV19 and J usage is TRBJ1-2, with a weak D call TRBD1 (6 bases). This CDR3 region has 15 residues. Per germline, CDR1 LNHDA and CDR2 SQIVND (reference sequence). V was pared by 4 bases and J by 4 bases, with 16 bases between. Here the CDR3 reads CASSTRQAIGYGYTF. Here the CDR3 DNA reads TGTGCCAGTAGTACTAGACAGGCGATAGGCTATGGCTACACCTTC. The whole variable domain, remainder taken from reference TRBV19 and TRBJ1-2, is DGGITQSPKYLFRKEGQNVTLSCEQNLNHDAMYWYRQDPGQGLRLIYYSQIVNDFQKGDIAEGYSVSREKKESFPLTVTSAQKNPTAFYLCASSTRQAIGYGYTFGSGTRLTVV.

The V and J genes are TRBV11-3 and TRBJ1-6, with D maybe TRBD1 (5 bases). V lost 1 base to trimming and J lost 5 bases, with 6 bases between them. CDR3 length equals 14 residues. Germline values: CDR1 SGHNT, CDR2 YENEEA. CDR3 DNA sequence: TGTGCCAGCAGCTTAGCGGGGGATAATTCACCCCTCCACTTT. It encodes CASSLAGDNSPLHF.

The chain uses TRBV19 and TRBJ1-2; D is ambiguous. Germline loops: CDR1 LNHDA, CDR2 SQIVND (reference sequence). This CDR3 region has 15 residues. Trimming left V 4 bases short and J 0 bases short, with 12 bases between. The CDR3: CASSTSTMTNYGYTF. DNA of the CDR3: TGTGCCAGTAGTACCTCGACAATGACTAACTATGGCTACACCTTC.

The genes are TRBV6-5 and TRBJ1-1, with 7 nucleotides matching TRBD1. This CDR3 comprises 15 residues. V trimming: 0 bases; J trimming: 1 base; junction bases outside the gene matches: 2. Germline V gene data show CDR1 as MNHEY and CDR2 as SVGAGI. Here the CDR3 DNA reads TGTGCCAGCAGTTACTCGGGACAGCAGAACACTGAAGCTTTCTTT. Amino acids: CASSYSGQQNTEAFF.

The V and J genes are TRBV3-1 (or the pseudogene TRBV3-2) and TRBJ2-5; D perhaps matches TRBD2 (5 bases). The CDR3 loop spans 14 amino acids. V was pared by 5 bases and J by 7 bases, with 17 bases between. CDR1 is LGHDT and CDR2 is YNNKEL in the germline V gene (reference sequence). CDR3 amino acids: CASSNRAVRRTQYF. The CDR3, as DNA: TGTGCCAGCAGCAATCGAGCGGTCCGCCGGACCCAGTACTTC.

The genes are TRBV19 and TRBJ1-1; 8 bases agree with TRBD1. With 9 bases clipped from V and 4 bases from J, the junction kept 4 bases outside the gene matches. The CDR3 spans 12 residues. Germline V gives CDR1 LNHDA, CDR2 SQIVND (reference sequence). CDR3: CASHTGGTEAFF. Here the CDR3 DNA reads TGTGCCAGCCACACAGGGGGCACTGAAGCTTTCTTT.

CDR3 bases: TGTGCCAGTAGTACTATCGCTCAGACAGCTGCGGTTCGTTCACCCCTCCACTTT. Its protein product is CASSTIAQTAAVRSPLHF. The genes are TRBV19 and TRBJ1-6, with D perhaps TRBD1 (5 bases). The length of the CDR3 is 18 residues. Germline V gene data show CDR1 as LNHDA and CDR2 as SQIVND (reference sequence). Trimming stripped 4 bases from V and 9 bases from J, with 25 bases between.

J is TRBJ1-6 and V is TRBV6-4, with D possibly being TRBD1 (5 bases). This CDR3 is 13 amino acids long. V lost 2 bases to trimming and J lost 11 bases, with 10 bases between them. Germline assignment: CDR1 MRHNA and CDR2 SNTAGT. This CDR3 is CASSDRTGAPLHF. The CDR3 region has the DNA TGTGCCAGCAGTGACCGAACAGGTGCACCCCTCCACTTT.